The next 6 T cell receptor beta chains were all read from a single sample in a study of blood T cells in healthy people across ages (dated by TCRdb to 2015 to 2017). The method behind the library was 5' RACE. The sequencing machine was an Illumina HiSeq 2500. A second roughly 6 to 12 cycle PCR used a sample-barcoded 5' primer and a J-beta primer mix. The raw public data were reprocessed by TCRdb itself: fastp quality trimming at Q25, MiXCR clonotype calling, in-frame beta chains only. Rows with a matching CDR3 protein are joined into one entry that keeps the most common DNA and genes. Counted in this sample were approximately 780,000 distinct CDR3 sequences; roughly 25% of them appeared once. Of the sample, over 2.5% is held by the ten largest clones. This sample also belongs to another study, concerning T cells of mothers and their children.

The source material was blood. The receptors were sampled from a boy younger than 18 in good health.

This clonotype was recorded many times. The chain has TRBV2 and TRBJ2-1, with TRBD1 matching over 9 bases. Germline V gene data show CDR1 as SNHLY and CDR2 as FYNNEI. V was clipped by 7 bases and J by 2 bases; unmatched bases: 0. CDR3 size: 13 residues. CDR3 residues: CASNRGPYNEQFF. The CDR3 bases are TGTGCCAGCAACAGGGGGCCCTACAATGAGCAGTTCTTC. Together with reference TRBV2 and TRBJ2-1, the CDR3 gives the full variable domain: EPEVTQTPSHQVTQMGQEVILRCVPISNHLYFYWYRQILGQKVEFLVSFYNNEISEKSEIFDDQFSVERPDGSNFTLKIRSTKLEDSAMYFCASNRGPYNEQFFGPGTRLTVL.

This clonotype was picked up a small number of times. This chain joins TRBV7-9 and TRBJ2-2; no clear D. V dropped 0 bases and J dropped 2 bases, with 7 bases sitting between them. Germline loops: CDR1 SEHNR, CDR2 FQNEAQ (reference sequence). This CDR3 spans 15 amino acids. The CDR3 loop is CASSLAPGNTGELFF. In DNA form, the CDR3 reads TGTGCCAGCAGCTTAGCGCCCGGAAACACCGGGGAGCTGTTTTTT.

The sample holds a few counts of this clonotype. This chain joins TRBV5-1 and TRBJ2-5; no clear D gene. The germline V gene encodes CDR1 SGHRS and CDR2 YFSETQ. V gave up 4 bases and J gave up 4 bases, with 11 bases separating them. The CDR3 is 13 residues long. The CDR3 bases are TGCGCCAGCAGCCAATCGGCCCCAGAGACCCAGTACTTC. Translated, it gives CASSQSAPETQYF. Combining the CDR3 with reference TRBV5-1 and TRBJ2-5 gives the whole variable domain KAGVTQTPRYLIKTRGQQVTLSCSPISGHRSVSWYQQTPGQGLQFLFEYFSETQRNKGNFPGRFSGRQFSNSRSEMNVSTLELGDSALYLCASSQSAPETQYFGPGTRLLVL.

The chain combines TRBV20-1 with TRBJ1-2; unclear D gene. Germline V gene lookup returns CDR1 DFQATT and CDR2 SNEGSKA (reference sequence). The CDR3 totals 16 residues. Trimming removed 6 bases from V and 2 bases from J, with 22 bases in between. The CDR3 DNA is TGCAGTGCCTCTGATGCAATTTTTGAATTGAACTATGGCTACACCTTC. Its protein product is CSASDAIFELNYGYTF.

A single count supports this clonotype. This chain links TRBV29-1 with TRBJ2-4, with D perhaps TRBD1 or TRBD2 (5 bases each). Germline lookup yields CDR1 SQVTM and CDR2 ANQGSEA. This CDR3 comprises 14 residues. The CDR3 DNA follows: TGCTTGGGGGAAGGGACCAGAGCCAAAAACATTCAGTACTTC. This sequence encodes CLGEGTRAKNIQYF.

This clonotype was counted between two and nine times. The rearrangement joins TRBV30 to TRBJ2-7; D gene uncertain. The V gene lost 4 bases and the J gene lost 0 bases, with 4 bases spanning the gap. The V gene's germline CDR1 is GTSNPN and CDR2 SVGIG (reference sequence). The CDR3 contains 11 residues. In DNA, the CDR3 is TGTGCCTGGACCGACTCCTACGAGCAGTACTTC. This encodes CAWTDSYEQYF. Filled out from reference TRBV30 and TRBJ2-7, the complete variable domain reads SQTIHQWPATLVQPVGSPLSLECTVEGTSNPNLYWYRQAAGRGLQLLFYSVGIGQISSEVPQNLSASRPQDRQFILSSKKLLLSDSGFYLCAWTDSYEQYFGPGTRLTVT.